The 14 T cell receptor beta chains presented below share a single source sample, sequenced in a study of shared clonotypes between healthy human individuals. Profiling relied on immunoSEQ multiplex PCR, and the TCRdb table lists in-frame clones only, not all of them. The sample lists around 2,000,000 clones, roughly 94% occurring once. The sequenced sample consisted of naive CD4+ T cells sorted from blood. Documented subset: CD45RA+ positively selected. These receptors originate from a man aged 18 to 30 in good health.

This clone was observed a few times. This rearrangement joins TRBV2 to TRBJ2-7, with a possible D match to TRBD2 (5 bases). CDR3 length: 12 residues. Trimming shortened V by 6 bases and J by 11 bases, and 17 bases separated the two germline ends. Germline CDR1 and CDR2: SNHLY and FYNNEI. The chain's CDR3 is CASSRGSTSKYF. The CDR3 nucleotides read TGTGCCAGCAGCCGGGGTTCTACGAGCAAGTACTTC.

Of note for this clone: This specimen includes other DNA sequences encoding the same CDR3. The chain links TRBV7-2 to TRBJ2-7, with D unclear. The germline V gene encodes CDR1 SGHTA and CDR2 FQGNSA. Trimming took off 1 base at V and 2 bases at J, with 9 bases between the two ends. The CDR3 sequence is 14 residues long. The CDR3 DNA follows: TGTGCCAGCAGCTTAGGTGCAGGACCCTACGAGCAGTACTTC. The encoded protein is CASSLGAGPYEQYF.

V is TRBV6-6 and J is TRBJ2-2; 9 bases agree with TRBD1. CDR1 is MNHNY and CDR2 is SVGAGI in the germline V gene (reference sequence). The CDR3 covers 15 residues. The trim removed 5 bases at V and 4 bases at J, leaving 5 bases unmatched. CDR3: CASSNTGGATGELFF. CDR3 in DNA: TGTGCCAGCAGTAACACAGGGGGCGCCACCGGGGAGCTGTTTTTT.

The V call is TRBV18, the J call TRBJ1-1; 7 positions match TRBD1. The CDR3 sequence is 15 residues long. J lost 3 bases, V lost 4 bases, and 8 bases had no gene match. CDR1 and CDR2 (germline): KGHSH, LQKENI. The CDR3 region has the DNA TGTGCCAGCTCACTCACCGGGACAGAATACACTGAAGCTTTCTTT. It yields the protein CASSLTGTEYTEAFF.

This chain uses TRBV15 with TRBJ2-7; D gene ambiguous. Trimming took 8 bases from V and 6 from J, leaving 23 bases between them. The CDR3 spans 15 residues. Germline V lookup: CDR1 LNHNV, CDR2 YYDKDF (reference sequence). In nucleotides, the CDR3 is TGTGCCACCCACGATGTAAGTGCAGGTGCTGCCGAGCAGTACTTC. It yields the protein CATHDVSAGAAEQYF.

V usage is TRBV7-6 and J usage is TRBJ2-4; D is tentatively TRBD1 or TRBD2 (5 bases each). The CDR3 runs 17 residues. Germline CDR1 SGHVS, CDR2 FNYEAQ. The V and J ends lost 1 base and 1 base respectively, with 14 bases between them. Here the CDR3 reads CASSLGGSSGAKNIQYF. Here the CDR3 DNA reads TGTGCCAGCAGCTTAGGGGGGTCAAGTGGGGCCAAAAACATTCAGTACTTC.

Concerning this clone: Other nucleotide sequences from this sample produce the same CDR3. CDR3 nucleotide sequence: TGTGCCAGCTCACCTGGACAGGGAGAGACCCAGTACTTC. Residues: CASSPGQGETQYF. This chain joins TRBV18 and TRBJ2-5, with 8 bases identical to TRBD1. The CDR3 is made up of 13 amino acids. CDR1 and CDR2 (germline): KGHSH, LQKENI. After removal of 3 bases from V and 4 bases from J, the junction contained 1 base not matched to a gene.

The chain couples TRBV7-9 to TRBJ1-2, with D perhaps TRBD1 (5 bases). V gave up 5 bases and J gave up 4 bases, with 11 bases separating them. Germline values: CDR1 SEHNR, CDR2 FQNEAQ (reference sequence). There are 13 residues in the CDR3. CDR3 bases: TGTGCCAGCAGCCCGGACATTGCCTATGGCTACACCTTC. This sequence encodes CASSPDIAYGYTF.

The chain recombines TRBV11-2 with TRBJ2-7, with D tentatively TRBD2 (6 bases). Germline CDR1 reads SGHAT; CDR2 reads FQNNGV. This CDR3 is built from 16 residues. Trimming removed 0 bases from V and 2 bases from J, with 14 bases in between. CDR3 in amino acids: CASSLDRGRTPYEQYF. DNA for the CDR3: TGTGCCAGCAGCTTAGATCGAGGGAGGACCCCCTACGAGCAGTACTTC. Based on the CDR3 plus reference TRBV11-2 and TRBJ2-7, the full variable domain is EAGVAQSPRYKIIEKRQSVAFWCNPISGHATLYWYQQILGQGPKLLIQFQNNGVVDDSQLPKDRFSAERLKGVDSTLKIQPAKLEDSAVYLCASSLDRGRTPYEQYFGPGTRLTVT.

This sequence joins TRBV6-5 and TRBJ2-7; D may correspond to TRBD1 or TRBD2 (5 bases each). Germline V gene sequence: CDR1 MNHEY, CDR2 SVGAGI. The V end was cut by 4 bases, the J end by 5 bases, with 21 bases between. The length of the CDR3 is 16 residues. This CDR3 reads CASSSRGPQGGDEQYF. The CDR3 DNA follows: TGTGCCAGCAGTTCCCGCGGGCCGCAGGGCGGCGACGAGCAGTACTTC.

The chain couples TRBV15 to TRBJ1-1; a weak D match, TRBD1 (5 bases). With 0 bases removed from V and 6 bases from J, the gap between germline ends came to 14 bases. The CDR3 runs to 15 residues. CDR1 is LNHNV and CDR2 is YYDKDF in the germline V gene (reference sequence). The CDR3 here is CATSRDGRGYSEAFF. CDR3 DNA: TGTGCCACCAGCAGAGATGGTAGGGGTTACTCTGAAGCTTTCTTT.

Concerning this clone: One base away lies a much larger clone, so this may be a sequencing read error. Here the CDR3 DNA reads TGTGCCAGCAGCTTGACTAGCGGGAGGACGTACGAGCAGTACTTC. Translating it yields CASSLTSGRTYEQYF. This sequence joins TRBV7-2 and TRBJ2-7, with TRBD2 matching 13 bases. The CDR3 contains 15 residues. V dropped 3 bases and J dropped 4; count of bases not matched to a gene: 3. The germline V gene has CDR1 SGHTA and CDR2 FQGNSA. Full variable domain (missing parts from reference TRBV7-2 and TRBJ2-7): GAGVSQSPSNKVTEKGKDVELRCDPISGHTALYWYRQSLGQGLEFLIYFQGNSAPDKSGLPSDRFSAERTGGSVSTLTIQRTQQEDSAVYLCASSLTSGRTYEQYFGPGTRLTVT.

The CDR3 region is CASGPDTGELFF. The DNA of the CDR3 is TGTGCTAGTGGTCCAGACACCGGGGAGCTGTTTTTT. V is TRBV12-5 and J is TRBJ2-2; D not certain. The CDR3 runs 12 residues. Germline loops: CDR1 LGHNT, CDR2 FRNRAP. Trimming shortened V by 5 bases and J by 3 bases, and 4 bases separated the two germline ends.

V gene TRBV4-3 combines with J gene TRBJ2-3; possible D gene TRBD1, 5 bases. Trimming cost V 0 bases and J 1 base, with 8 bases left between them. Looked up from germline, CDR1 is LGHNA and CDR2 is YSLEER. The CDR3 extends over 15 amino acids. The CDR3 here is CASSQEGHRTDTQYF. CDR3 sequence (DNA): TGCGCCAGCAGCCAAGAAGGACACCGCACAGATACGCAGTATTTT.